These 9 T cell receptor beta chains were sequenced from one sample in a study of beta chain features in type 1 diabetes. Sequencing targeted expressed TCRB transcripts, as all isolated RNA had been reverse transcribed. The repertoire was sequenced with immunoSEQ multiplex PCR; TCRdb's copy has only in-frame clones and lacks some. The table has more than 150,000 clones, approximately 9.9% seen once. Material for sequencing was central memory CD4+ T cells from blood. All receptors come from a woman aged 18-29 years in good health.

CDR3 coding DNA: TGTGCCAGCAGCTTAGCAAGCGGGCAGGGAAGGCCCTACGAGCAGTACTTC. This codes for CASSLASGQGRPYEQYF. This rearrangement joins TRBV7-6 to TRBJ2-7; D may be TRBD2 (6 bases). The CDR3 sequence is 17 residues long. Trimming took off 0 bases at V and 2 bases at J, with 17 bases between the two ends. Germline V gives CDR1 SGHVS, CDR2 FNYEAQ.

This clone has more than one count but fewer than ten. The V gene is TRBV9, the J gene TRBJ1-2, with D possibly matching TRBD1 (6 bases). V was pared by 3 bases and J by 2 bases, with 11 bases between. The CDR3 is 14 amino acids. From germline, CDR1 is SGDLS and CDR2 YYNGEE. CDR3 sequence (DNA): TGTGCCAGCAGCGACAACAGGGCAAACTATGGCTACACCTTC. Its translation is CASSDNRANYGYTF.

This clone occurred a few times. The chain carries TRBV5-1 and TRBJ2-1; TRBD2 agrees at 11 bases. The germline CDR1 and CDR2 sequences are SGHRS and YFSETQ. The CDR3 is 18 amino acids. The junction had 6 bases not matched to a gene; V was cut back by 0 bases and J by 1 base. The CDR3 loop is CASSLDPGLAASYNEQFF. For the CDR3, the DNA is TGCGCCAGCAGCTTGGATCCGGGACTAGCGGCTTCCTACAATGAGCAGTTCTTC.

This clone showed up just a few times. J is TRBJ2-3 and V is TRBV14; 10 nucleotides agree with TRBD2. CDR3 size: 16 residues. Germline values: CDR1 SGHDN, CDR2 FVKESK. V shed 1 base and J 3 bases; nucleotides not matched to a gene: 4. The CDR3 bases are TGTGCCAGCAGCCAAGCCTTACTAGCGGGAACAGATACGCAGTATTTT. This gives the protein CASSQALLAGTDTQYF.

This clone was seen only a few times. The rearrangement links TRBV10-3 to TRBJ2-4; 8 bases fit TRBD1. Germline V CDR1 and CDR2: ENHRY, SYGVKD. The CDR3 sequence is 13 residues long. With 2 bases clipped from V and 7 bases from J, the junction kept 1 base outside the gene matches. CDR3 region: CAISETGGNIQYF. CDR3 nucleotide sequence: TGTGCCATCAGTGAGACAGGGGGGAACATTCAGTACTTC.

This clone showed up just a few times. The chain uses TRBV11-3 and TRBJ2-2; no clear D gene. This CDR3 region has 13 residues. In germline, CDR1 is SGHNT, CDR2 YENEEA. Trimming removed 7 bases at V and 8 bases at J, with 14 bases between. The CDR3 region is CASTLGRAGELFF. The DNA for the CDR3 is TGTGCCAGCACCCTCGGTCGTGCGGGGGAGCTGTTTTTT.

This clone has only a few counts. The CDR3: CASSSSGGGTEAFF. The CDR3 bases are TGTGCCAGCAGCTCTTCAGGGGGAGGTACTGAAGCTTTCTTT. The chain couples TRBV6-6 to TRBJ1-1, with 7 bases matching TRBD1. In germline, CDR1 is MNHNY, CDR2 SVGAGI (reference sequence). The CDR3 contains 14 residues. The J segment lost 5 bases and the V segment lost 6 bases, leaving 9 bases of the junction unmatched.

Only a few counts were recorded for this clone. The chain uses TRBV7-2 and TRBJ2-3; TRBD2 agrees at 8 bases. This CDR3 has 14 amino acids. With 5 bases clipped from V and 5 bases from J, the junction kept 6 bases outside the gene matches. Germline values: CDR1 SGHTA, CDR2 FQGNSA. The CDR3 is CASSRGLARDTQYF. As DNA, the CDR3 is TGTGCCAGCAGCCGCGGACTAGCACGAGATACGCAGTATTTT.

This clone has more than one count but fewer than ten. The V call is TRBV6-1, the J call TRBJ1-2; D is perhaps TRBD1 (5 bases). This CDR3 has 13 residues. Germline V gene lookup returns CDR1 MNHNS and CDR2 SASEGT. V was shortened by 7 bases and J by 4 bases, with 13 bases between the two germline ends. The CDR3 nucleotides read TGTGCCAGCACGGGACTGAACGCCTATGGCTACACCTTC. This codes for CASTGLNAYGYTF.